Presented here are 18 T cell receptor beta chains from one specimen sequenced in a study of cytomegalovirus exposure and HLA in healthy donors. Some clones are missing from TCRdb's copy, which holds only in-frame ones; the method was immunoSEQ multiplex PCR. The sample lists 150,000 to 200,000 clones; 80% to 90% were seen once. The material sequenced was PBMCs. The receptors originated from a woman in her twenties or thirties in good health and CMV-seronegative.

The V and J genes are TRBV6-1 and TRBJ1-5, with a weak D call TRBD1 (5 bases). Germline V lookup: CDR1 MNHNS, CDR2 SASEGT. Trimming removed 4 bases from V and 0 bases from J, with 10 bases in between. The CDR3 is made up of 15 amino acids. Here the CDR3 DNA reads TGTGCCAGCAGTGCGACAGAAGTTAGCAATCAGCCCCAGCATTTT. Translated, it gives CASSATEVSNQPQHF.

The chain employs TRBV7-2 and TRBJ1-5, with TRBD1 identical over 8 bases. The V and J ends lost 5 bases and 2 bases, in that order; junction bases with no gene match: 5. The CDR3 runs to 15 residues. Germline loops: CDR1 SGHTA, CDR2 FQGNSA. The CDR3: CASSVDRGGNQPQHF. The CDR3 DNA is TGTGCCAGCAGCGTAGACAGGGGTGGCAATCAGCCCCAGCATTTT.

CDR3 nucleotide sequence: TGTGCCAGCAGTTTCTCCCCGGGACAGGGCACTGAAGCTTTCTTT. Its translation: CASSFSPGQGTEAFF. The chain combines TRBV27 with TRBJ1-1, with TRBD1 matching over 9 bases. The CDR3 length is 15 residues. Germline CDR1 and CDR2: MNHEY and SMNVEV (reference sequence). Trimming at V came to 3 bases and at J to 4 bases, leaving 6 bases not matched to a gene.

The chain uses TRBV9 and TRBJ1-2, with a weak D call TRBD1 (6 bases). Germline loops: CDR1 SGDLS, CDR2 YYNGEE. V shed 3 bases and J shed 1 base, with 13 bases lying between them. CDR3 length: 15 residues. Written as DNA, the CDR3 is TGTGCCAGCAGCGCAGAACCACAGGGTAACTATGGCTACACCTTC. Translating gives CASSAEPQGNYGYTF.

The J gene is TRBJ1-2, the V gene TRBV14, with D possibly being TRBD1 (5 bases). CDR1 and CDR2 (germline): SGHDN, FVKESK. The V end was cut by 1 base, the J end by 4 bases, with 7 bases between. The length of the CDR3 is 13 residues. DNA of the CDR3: TGTGCCAGCAGCCAAGGCAGGGCCTATGGCTACACCTTC. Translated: CASSQGRAYGYTF.

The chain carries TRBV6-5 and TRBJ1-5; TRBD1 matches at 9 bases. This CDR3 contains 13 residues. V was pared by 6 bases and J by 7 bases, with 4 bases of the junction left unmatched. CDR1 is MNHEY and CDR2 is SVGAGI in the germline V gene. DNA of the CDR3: TGTGCCAGCAGGTCGACAGGGGGACAGCCCCAGCATTTT. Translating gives CASRSTGGQPQHF.

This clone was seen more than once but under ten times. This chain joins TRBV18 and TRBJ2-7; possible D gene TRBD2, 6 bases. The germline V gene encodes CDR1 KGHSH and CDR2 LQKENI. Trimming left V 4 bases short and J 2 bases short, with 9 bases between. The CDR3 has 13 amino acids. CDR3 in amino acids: CASSLRGPYEQYF. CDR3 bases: TGTGCCAGCTCACTGCGGGGCCCCTACGAGCAGTACTTC.

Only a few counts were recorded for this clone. CDR3 region: CASSPVGGGNQPQHF. The CDR3 bases are TGTGCCAGCAGTCCAGTGGGGGGTGGCAATCAGCCCCAGCATTTT. The chain employs TRBV27 and TRBJ1-5, with D possibly being TRBD1 (5 bases). Trimming took off 5 bases at V and 2 bases at J, with 13 bases between the two ends. CDR3 length equals 15 residues. In germline, CDR1 is MNHEY, CDR2 SMNVEV (reference sequence).

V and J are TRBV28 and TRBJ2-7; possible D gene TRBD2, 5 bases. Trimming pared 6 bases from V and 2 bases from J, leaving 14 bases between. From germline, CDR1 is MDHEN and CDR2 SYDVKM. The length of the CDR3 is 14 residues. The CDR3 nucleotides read TGTGCCAGCAGAAAGAGTTTCGGGACCTACGAGCAGTACTTC. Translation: CASRKSFGTYEQYF.

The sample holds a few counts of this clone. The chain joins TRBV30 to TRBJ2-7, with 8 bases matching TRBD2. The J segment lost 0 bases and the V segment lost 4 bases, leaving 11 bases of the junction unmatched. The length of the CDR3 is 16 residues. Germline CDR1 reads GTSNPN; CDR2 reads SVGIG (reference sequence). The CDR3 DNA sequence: TGTGCCTGGACCTTCACTAGCGGTCCTCTCTCCTACGAGCAGTACTTC. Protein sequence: CAWTFTSGPLSYEQYF.

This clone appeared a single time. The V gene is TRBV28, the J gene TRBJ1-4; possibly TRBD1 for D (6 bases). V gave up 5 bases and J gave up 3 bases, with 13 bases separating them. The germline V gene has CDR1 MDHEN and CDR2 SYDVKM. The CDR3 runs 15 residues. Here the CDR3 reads CASSRTGSSNEKLFF. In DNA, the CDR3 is TGTGCCAGCAGTCGTACAGGGAGTTCTAATGAAAAACTGTTTTTT.

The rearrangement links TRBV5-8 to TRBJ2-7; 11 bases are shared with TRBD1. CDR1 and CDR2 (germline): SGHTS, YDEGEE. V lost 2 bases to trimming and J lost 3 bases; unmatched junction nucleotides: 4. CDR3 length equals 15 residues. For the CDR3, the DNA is TGTGCCAGCAGCTTCCGGGACAGGGGGTTCTACGAGCAGTACTTC. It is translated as CASSFRDRGFYEQYF.

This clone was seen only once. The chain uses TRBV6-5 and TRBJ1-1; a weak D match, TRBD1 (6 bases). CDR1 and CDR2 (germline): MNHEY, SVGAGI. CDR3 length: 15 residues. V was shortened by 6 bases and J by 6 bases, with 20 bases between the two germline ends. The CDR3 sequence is CASRHGQLGASEAFF. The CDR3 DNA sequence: TGTGCCAGCAGACACGGACAGCTTGGGGCCTCTGAAGCTTTCTTT.

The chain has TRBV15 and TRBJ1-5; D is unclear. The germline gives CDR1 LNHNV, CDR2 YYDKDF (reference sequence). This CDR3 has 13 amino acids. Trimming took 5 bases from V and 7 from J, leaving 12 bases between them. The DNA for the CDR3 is TGTGCCACCAGCGGCACAATCCCGCAGCCCCAGCATTTT. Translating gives CATSGTIPQPQHF.

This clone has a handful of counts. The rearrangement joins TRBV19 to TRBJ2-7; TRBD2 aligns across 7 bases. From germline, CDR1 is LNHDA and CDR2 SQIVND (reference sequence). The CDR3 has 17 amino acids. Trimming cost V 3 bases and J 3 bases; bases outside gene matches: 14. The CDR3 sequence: CASSMYGGGGSNYEQYF. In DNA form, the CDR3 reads TGTGCCAGTAGTATGTACGGGGGAGGCGGGAGCAACTACGAGCAGTACTTC.

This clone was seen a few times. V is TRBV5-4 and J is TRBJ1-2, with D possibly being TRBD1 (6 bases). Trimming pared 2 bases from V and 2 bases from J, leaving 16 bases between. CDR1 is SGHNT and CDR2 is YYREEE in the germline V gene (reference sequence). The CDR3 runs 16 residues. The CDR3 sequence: CASSFPGASLNYGYTF. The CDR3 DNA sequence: TGTGCCAGCAGCTTCCCAGGGGCGTCATTGAACTATGGCTACACCTTC.

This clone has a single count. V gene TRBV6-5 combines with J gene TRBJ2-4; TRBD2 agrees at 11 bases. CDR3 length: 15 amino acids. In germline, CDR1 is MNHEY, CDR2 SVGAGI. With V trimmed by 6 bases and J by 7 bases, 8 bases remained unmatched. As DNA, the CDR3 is TGTGCCAGCAGGGGTAGCGGGAGGGCTAGGAACATTCAGTACTTC. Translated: CASRGSGRARNIQYF.

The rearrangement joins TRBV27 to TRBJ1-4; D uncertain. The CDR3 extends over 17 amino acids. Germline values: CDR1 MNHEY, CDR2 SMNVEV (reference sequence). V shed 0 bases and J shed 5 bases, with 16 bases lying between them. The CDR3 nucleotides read TGTGCCAGCAGTTTATCTCCCCGGACTGACGTAAATGAAAAACTGTTTTTT. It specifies CASSLSPRTDVNEKLFF.